Listed below are T cell receptor beta chains from one sample, sequenced in a study of T cell repertoires in cytomegalovirus infection. TCRdb ran MiXCR on the reads and lists one entry per CDR3 protein. Of approximately 290,000 distinct CDR3 sequences listed, roughly 25% are singletons. Sequencing was done on a sample of PBMCs. The receptors come from a human donor in good health (CMV status not recorded). Some clones in this sample may be carry-over from other donors' samples. The CDR3 runs from the conserved cysteine through the conserved F or W. The D gene is left open where the match is weak. Clone size appears in some rows only: once, few, many, or a class for an expanded clone.

v_gene,abundance,len,j_gene,d_gene,CDR3aa,CDR3nt
TRBV24-1,.,12,TRBJ2-2,.,CATREGAGELFF,TGTGCCACCAGAGAAGGGGCCGGGGAGCTGTTTTTT
TRBV6-1,.,15,TRBJ2-2,.,CASSPILVFTGELFF,TGTGCCAGCAGTCCGATTTTAGTTTTCACCGGGGAGCTGTTTTTT
TRBV7-2,many,15,TRBJ1-1,.,CASSLGPQGNTEAFF,TGTGCCAGCAGCTTAGGTCCTCAGGGGAACACTGAAGCTTTCTTT
TRBV19,few,16,TRBJ2-3,TRBD2,CASSLGGRALRDTQYF,TGTGCCAGTAGTTTGGGCGGGAGGGCCCTGCGGGATACGCAGTATTTT
TRBV30,.,14,TRBJ1-2,.,CAWSFLKTPNGYTF,TGTGCCTGGAGTTTCCTAAAGACACCTAATGGCTACACCTTC
TRBV7-9,many,17,TRBJ2-6,TRBD1,CASSSEPTGTGANVLTF,TGTGCCAGCAGCTCGGAACCGACAGGGACTGGGGCCAACGTCCTGACTTTC
TRBV10-2,few,17,TRBJ1-3,.,CASSDRSFGGAGNTIYF,TGCGCCAGCAGTGACCGCTCCTTCGGGGGGGCTGGAAACACCATATATTTT
TRBV4-2,few,18,TRBJ2-2,TRBD2,CASSQVALAGGDTGELFF,TGTGCCAGCAGCCAAGTGGCACTAGCGGGGGGTGACACCGGGGAGCTGTTTTTT
TRBV5-4,few,14,TRBJ1-2,TRBD1,CASSFRGVDYGYTF,TGTGCCAGCAGCTTCAGGGGGGTGGACTATGGCTACACCTTC
TRBV20-1,few,13,TRBJ1-5,.,CSATYAGNQPQHF,TGCAGTGCTACTTATGCGGGAAATCAGCCCCAGCATTTT
TRBV7-3,many,13,TRBJ1-4,.,CASSPRGNEKLFF,TGTGCCAGCAGCCCCCGGGGAAATGAAAAACTGTTTTTT
TRBV6-2/TRBV6-3,many,14,TRBJ2-1,TRBD1,CASSYRTGGNEQFF,TGTGCCAGCAGTTACCGAACAGGGGGCAATGAGCAGTTCTTC
TRBV7-8,many,15,TRBJ1-5,TRBD1,CASSLEQGAHQPQHF,TGTGCCAGCAGCTTAGAACAGGGGGCTCATCAGCCCCAGCATTTT
TRBV4-2,many,14,TRBJ2-3,.,CASSPRHGTDTQYF,TGTGCCAGCAGCCCAAGGCATGGGACAGATACGCAGTATTTT
TRBV2,.,14,TRBJ2-5,.,CASSPWGEQETQYF,TGTGCCAGCAGTCCCTGGGGGGAGCAAGAGACCCAGTACTTC
TRBV7-9,.,15,TRBJ2-1,.,CASSLSEVSRNEQFF,TGTGCCAGCAGCTTATCGGAGGTCAGCCGAAATGAGCAGTTCTTC
TRBV15,many,16,TRBJ2-3,.,CATSRDLADSADTQYF,TGTGCCACCAGCAGAGATTTGGCAGATAGCGCAGATACGCAGTATTTT
TRBV7-7,many,13,TRBJ2-5,.,CASSQDRGETQYF,TGTGCTAGCAGCCAGGACCGCGGGGAGACCCAGTACTTC
TRBV7-7,many,16,TRBJ2-7,TRBD1,CASSLEPTGGKAEQYF,TGTGCCAGCAGCTTAGAGCCGACAGGGGGCAAGGCCGAGCAGTACTTC
TRBV5-1,few,14,TRBJ2-1,.,CASSPALAGYEQFF,TGCGCCAGCAGCCCCGCCTTAGCCGGGTATGAGCAGTTCTTC
TRBV20-1,few,13,TRBJ2-3,TRBD1,CRLTGDRTDTQYF,TGCAGACTTACAGGGGACCGCACAGATACGCAGTATTTT
TRBV5-4,.,15,TRBJ2-7,TRBD2,CASRTSSGVIYEQYF,TGTGCCAGCAGGACTAGTAGCGGGGTAATCTACGAGCAGTACTTC
TRBV6-8,.,16,TRBJ2-3,.,CASSYSRGVLVDTQYF,TGTGCCAGCAGTTACTCGAGGGGAGTTTTGGTTGATACGCAGTATTTT
TRBV19,.,14,TRBJ1-5,.,CASSIKRGDQPQHF,TGTGCCAGTAGTATTAAGAGGGGGGATCAGCCCCAGCATTTT
TRBV19,many,10,TRBJ2-7,.,CASRYHEQYF,TGTGCCAGTAGATACCACGAGCAGTACTTC
TRBV27,few,13,TRBJ2-1,.,CASSILSGVEQFF,TGTGCCAGCAGTATTCTGAGTGGAGTTGAGCAGTTCTTC
TRBV10-1,.,13,TRBJ1-1,.,CASSESRGTEAFF,TGCGCCAGCAGTGAGTCGAGGGGCACTGAAGCTTTCTTT
TRBV6-5,.,14,TRBJ1-2,.,CASSPSKINYGYTF,TGTGCCAGCAGCCCCTCCAAGATTAACTATGGCTACACCTTC
TRBV6-1,.,15,TRBJ2-3,.,CASSLRRAVTDTQYF,TGTGCCAGCAGTTTGAGGAGGGCCGTTACAGATACGCAGTATTTT
TRBV9,.,14,TRBJ2-3,TRBD1,CASSVQGQQDTQYF,TGTGCCAGCAGCGTCCAGGGACAGCAAGATACGCAGTATTTT
TRBV6-1,many,13,TRBJ2-7,.,CASKRTGDREQYF,TGTGCCAGCAAACGGACCGGGGATCGGGAGCAGTACTTC
TRBV29-1,once,15,TRBJ2-1,.,CSVVGTSTIVNEQFF,TGCAGCGTTGTGGGGACCAGTACGATTGTCAATGAGCAGTTCTTC
TRBV5-1,.,15,TRBJ1-1,TRBD1,CASSFTGDRAIEAFF,TGCGCCAGCAGCTTTACCGGGGACAGGGCCATTGAAGCTTTCTTT
TRBV7-8,many,15,TRBJ1-1,.,CASSEAYSWNTEAFF,TGTGCCAGCAGCGAGGCATATTCGTGGAACACTGAAGCTTTCTTT
TRBV6-1,.,17,TRBJ2-7,TRBD2,CASREAIIGGRAFEQYF,TGTGCCAGCAGGGAAGCGATAATAGGCGGGAGGGCCTTCGAGCAGTACTTC
TRBV7-2,many,15,TRBJ1-6,.,CASSLATLSDSPLHF,TGTGCCAGCAGCTTAGCGACCTTATCGGATTCACCCCTCCACTTT
TRBV11-2,.,18,TRBJ2-3,TRBD2,CASSLGTSGDTSTDTQYF,TGTGCCAGCAGCTTAGGGACTAGCGGAGACACTAGCACAGATACGCAGTATTTT
TRBV12-3/TRBV12-4,many,15,TRBJ2-3,.,CASSFGDSITDTQYF,TGTGCCAGCAGTTTCGGGGACTCTATCACAGATACGCAGTATTTT
TRBV11-2,many,16,TRBJ2-5,TRBD1,CASSLDRDRAQETQYF,TGTGCCAGCAGCTTAGATCGGGACAGGGCTCAAGAGACCCAGTACTTC
TRBV2,many,15,TRBJ1-5,TRBD1,CASREGQVSNQPQHF,TGTGCCAGCAGGGAGGGACAGGTGAGCAATCAGCCCCAGCATTTT
TRBV12-3/TRBV12-4,few,15,TRBJ2-5,TRBD2,CASSSSTSGQETQYF,TGTGCCAGCAGTTCATCGACTAGCGGGCAAGAGACCCAGTACTTC
TRBV2,few,12,TRBJ2-2,TRBD1,CASRYTGEELFF,TGTGCCAGCAGATATACAGGGGAGGAGCTGTTTTTT
TRBV7-8,few,14,TRBJ2-5,.,CASSPPEVEETQYF,TGTGCCAGCAGCCCGCCCGAGGTTGAAGAGACCCAGTACTTC
TRBV28,once,15,TRBJ2-1,.,CASSLEGRLQNEQFF,TGTGCCAGCAGTTTGGAGGGGCGGCTACAGAATGAGCAGTTCTTC
TRBV12-3/TRBV12-4,.,17,TRBJ2-3,TRBD2,CASSPRTSGATADTQYF,TGTGCCAGCAGTCCGCGGACTAGCGGGGCCACTGCAGATACGCAGTATTTT
TRBV7-2,many,16,TRBJ2-1,TRBD2,CASSPPGTSVADEQFF,TGTGCCAGCAGCCCACCCGGTACTAGCGTCGCCGATGAGCAGTTCTTC
TRBV10-3,.,12,TRBJ2-3,.,CAISNYADTQYF,TGTGCCATCAGCAACTACGCAGATACGCAGTATTTT
TRBV7-8,.,13,TRBJ2-1,.,CTSSLTRVNEQFF,TGTACCAGCAGCTTGACCCGAGTCAATGAGCAGTTCTTC
TRBV7-2,many,17,TRBJ2-1,TRBD2,CASSSSRTSGRVGEQFF,TGTGCCAGCAGCTCTTCCAGGACTAGCGGGAGGGTAGGTGAGCAGTTCTTC
TRBV11-2,few,15,TRBJ2-3,.,CASSLGGISTDTQYF,TGTGCCAGCAGCTTAGGCGGGATTAGCACAGATACGCAGTATTTT
TRBV3-1,.,14,TRBJ2-7,.,CASSLGTGRGEQYF,TGTGCCAGCAGCCTGGGAACAGGGAGAGGCGAGCAGTACTTC
TRBV12-3/TRBV12-4,.,13,TRBJ1-1,.,CASSPGHMTEAFF,TGTGCCAGCAGTCCGGGACATATGACTGAAGCTTTCTTT
TRBV10-2,few,15,TRBJ1-6,.,CASRYSTGPDSPLHF,TGCGCCAGCAGGTATTCGACAGGCCCTGATTCACCCCTCCACTTT